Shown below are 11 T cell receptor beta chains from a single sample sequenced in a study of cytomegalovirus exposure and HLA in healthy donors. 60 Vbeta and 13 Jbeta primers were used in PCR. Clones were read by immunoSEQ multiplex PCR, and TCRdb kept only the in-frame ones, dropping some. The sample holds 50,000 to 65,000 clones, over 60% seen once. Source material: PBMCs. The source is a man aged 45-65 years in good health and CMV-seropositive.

The CDR3 region has the DNA TGTGCCAGCAGTTACTCGAGCGCAGCTAGCCTTGAAGCTTTCTTT. Translated, it gives CASSYSSAASLEAFF. The chain links TRBV6-5 to TRBJ1-1, with D unclear. Germline-derived CDR1 and CDR2 are MNHEY and SVGAGI. Between the trimmed V and J ends, which lost 0 bases and 7 bases, there was a span of 15 bases. The CDR3 consists of 15 residues.

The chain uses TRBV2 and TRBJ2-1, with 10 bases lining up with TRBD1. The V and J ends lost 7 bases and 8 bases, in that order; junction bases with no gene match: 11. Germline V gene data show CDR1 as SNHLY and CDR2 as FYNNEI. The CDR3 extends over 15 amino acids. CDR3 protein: CASTLRGQGVHEQFF. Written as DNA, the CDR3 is TGTGCCAGCACCTTACGAGGACAGGGGGTCCATGAGCAGTTCTTC.

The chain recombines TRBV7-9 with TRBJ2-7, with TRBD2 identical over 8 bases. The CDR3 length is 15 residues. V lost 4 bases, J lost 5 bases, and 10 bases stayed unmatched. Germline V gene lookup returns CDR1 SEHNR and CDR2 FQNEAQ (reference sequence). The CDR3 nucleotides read TGTGCCAGCAGCTCGAGACGGAGCGGGAGTGACGAGCAGTACTTC. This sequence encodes CASSSRRSGSDEQYF.

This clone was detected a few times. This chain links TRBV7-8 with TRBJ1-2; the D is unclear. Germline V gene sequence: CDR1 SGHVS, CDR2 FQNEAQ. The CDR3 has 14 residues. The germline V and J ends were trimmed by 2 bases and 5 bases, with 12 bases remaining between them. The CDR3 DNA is TGTGCCAGCAGCTTAACCCTAGACGGGTATGGCTACACCTTC. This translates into CASSLTLDGYGYTF. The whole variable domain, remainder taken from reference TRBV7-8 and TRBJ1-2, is GAGVSQSPRYKVAKRGQDVALRCDPISGHVSLFWYQQALGQGPEFLTYFQNEAQLDKSGLPSDRFFAERPEGSVSTLKIQRTQQEDSAVYLCASSLTLDGYGYTFGSGTRLTVV.

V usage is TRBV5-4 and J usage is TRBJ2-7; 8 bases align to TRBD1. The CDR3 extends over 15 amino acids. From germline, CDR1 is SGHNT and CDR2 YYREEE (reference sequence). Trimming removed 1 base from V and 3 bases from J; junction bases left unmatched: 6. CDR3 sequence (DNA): TGTGCCAGCAGCTTGCAGGGGGCATCCATCTACGAGCAGTACTTC. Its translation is CASSLQGASIYEQYF.

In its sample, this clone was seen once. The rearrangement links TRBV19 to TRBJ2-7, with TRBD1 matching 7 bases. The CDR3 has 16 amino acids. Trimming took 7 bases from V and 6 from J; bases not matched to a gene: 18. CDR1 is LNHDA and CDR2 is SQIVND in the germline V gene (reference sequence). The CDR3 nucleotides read TGTGCCAGTAACGGTGGGTGGGGACAGACGGGCGGCGAGCAGTACTTC. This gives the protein CASNGGWGQTGGEQYF.

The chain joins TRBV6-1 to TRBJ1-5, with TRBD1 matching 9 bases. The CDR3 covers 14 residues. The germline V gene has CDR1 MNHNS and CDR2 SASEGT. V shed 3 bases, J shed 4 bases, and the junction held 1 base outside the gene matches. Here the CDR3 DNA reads TGTGCCAGCAGTGAGGGACAGGGTAATCAGCCCCAGCATTTT. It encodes CASSEGQGNQPQHF.

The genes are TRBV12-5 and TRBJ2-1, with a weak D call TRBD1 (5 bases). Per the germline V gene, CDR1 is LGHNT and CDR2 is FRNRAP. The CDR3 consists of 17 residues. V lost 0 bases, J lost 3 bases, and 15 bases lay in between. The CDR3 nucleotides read TGTGCTAGTGGTTTGGTAGGGGTCGGGCCTAGCTACAATGAGCAGTTCTTC. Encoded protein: CASGLVGVGPSYNEQFF.

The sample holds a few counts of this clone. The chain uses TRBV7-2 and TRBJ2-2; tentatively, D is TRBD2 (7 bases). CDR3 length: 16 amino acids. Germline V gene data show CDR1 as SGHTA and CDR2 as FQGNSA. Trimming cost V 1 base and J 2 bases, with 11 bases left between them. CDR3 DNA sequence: TGTGCCAGCAGCTTAGGTCGGGGGGCCAACACCGGGGAGCTGTTTTTT. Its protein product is CASSLGRGANTGELFF.

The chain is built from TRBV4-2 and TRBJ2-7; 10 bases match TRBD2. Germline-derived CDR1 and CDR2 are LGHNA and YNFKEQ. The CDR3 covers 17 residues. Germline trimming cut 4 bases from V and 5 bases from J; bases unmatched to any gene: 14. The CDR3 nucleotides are TGTGCCAGCAGCCCTGCGTGGAGCGGGAGGGGTGGTAACGAGCAGTACTTC. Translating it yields CASSPAWSGRGGNEQYF.

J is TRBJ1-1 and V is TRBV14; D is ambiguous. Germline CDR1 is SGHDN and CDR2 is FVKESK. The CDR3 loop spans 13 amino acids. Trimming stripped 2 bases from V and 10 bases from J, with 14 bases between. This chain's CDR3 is CASSQTWGRGAFF. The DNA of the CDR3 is TGTGCCAGCAGCCAAACTTGGGGTCGGGGAGCTTTCTTT.